This T cell receptor beta chain was recorded in a study of T cell clonality in common variable immunodeficiency. General study points: Fewer TCRbeta clones were shared among CVID subjects than controls. Fewer deletions and N-nucleotide insertions were reportedly seen in common variable immunodeficiency TCR beta sequences.

The CDR3 contains 14 residues. V lost 1 base and J 4 bases, leaving 10 bases between the germline ends. In its sample, this clone was seen many times. Its specificity is unknown. Sequencing ends 3 residues short of the CDR3 end; the germline J gene provides the rest. The table came from immunoSEQ multiplex PCR; TCRdb's copy has only in-frame clones and leaves some out. The specimen gives tens of thousands of clones without singletons; the ten biggest hold about 5.9%. The source material was peripheral blood mononuclear cells. The chain couples TRBV12-3 or TRBV12-4 to TRBJ2-5, with D perhaps TRBD1 (6 bases). This TCR was sampled from a person aged 18 to 75 in good health. The CDR3 region is CASSLVAGVETQYF. The sequenced CDR3 bases are TGTGCCAGCAGTTTAGTCGCAGGGGTAGAGACC.